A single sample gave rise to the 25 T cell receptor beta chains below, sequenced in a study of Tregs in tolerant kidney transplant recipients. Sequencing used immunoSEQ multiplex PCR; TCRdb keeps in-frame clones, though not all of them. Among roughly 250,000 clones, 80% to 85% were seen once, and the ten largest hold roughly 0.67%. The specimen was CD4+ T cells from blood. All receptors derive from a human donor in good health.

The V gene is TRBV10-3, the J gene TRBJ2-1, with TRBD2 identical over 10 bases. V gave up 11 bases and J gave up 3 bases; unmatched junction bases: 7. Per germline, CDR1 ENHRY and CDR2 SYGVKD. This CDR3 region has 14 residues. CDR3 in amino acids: CAAGTSVYYNEQFF. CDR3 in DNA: TGTGCCGCTGGGACTAGCGTATACTACAATGAGCAGTTCTTC.

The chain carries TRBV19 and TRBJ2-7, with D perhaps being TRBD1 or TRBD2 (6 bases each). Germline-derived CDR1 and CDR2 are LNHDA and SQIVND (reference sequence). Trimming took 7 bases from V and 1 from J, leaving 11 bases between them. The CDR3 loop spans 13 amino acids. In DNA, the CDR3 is TGTGCCAGTAAGGGGGGCGGTTCCTACGAGCAGTACTTC. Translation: CASKGGGSYEQYF.

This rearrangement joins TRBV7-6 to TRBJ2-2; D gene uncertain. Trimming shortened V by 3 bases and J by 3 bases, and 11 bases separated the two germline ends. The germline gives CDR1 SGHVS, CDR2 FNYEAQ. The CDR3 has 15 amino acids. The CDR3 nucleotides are TGTGCCAGCAGCTTCGACATCAATTACACCGGGGAGCTGTTTTTT. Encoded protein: CASSFDINYTGELFF.

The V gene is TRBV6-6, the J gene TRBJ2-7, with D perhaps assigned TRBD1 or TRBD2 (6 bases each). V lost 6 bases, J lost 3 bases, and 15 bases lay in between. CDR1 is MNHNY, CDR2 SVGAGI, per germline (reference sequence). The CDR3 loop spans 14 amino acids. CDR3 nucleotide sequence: TGTGCCAGCAGACAAGGGGGGAAACGCTACGAGCAGTACTTC. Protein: CASRQGGKRYEQYF.

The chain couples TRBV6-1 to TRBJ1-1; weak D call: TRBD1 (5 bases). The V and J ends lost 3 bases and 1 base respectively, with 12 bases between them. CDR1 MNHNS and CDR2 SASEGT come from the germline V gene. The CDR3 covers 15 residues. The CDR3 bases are TGTGCCAGCAGTGAGCCGGGACCTCGGAACACTGAAGCTTTCTTT. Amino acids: CASSEPGPRNTEAFF.

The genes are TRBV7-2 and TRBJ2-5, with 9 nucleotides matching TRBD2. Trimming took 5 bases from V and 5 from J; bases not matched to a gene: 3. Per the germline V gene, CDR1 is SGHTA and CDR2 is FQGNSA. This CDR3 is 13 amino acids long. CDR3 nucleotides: TGTGCCAGCAGCCTCGGGACTAGCGAGACCCAGTACTTC. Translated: CASSLGTSETQYF.

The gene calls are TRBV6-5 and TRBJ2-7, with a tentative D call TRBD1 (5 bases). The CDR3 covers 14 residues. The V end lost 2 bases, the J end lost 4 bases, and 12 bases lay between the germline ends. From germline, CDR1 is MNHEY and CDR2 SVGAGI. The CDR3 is CASSYAQARYEQYF. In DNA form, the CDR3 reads TGTGCCAGCAGTTACGCACAGGCGAGGTACGAGCAGTACTTC.

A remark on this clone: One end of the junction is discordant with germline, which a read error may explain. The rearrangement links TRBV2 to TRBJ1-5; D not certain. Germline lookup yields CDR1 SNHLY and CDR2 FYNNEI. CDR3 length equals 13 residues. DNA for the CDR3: TGTACCAGCAGTGAGGAAGGGAACCAGCCCCAGCATTTT. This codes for CTSSEEGNQPQHF.

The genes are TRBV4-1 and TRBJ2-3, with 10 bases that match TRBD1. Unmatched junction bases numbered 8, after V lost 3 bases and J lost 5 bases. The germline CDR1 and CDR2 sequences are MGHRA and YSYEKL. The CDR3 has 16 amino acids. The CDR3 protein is CASSQGQGFGKDTQYF. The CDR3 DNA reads TGCGCCAGCAGCCAGGGACAGGGGTTTGGTAAAGATACGCAGTATTTT.

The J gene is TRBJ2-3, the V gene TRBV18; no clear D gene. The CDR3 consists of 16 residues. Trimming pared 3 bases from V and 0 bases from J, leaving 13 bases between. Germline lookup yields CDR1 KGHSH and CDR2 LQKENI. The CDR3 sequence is CASSPPDGYSTDTQYF. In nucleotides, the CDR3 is TGTGCCAGCTCACCCCCCGACGGTTATAGCACAGATACGCAGTATTTT.

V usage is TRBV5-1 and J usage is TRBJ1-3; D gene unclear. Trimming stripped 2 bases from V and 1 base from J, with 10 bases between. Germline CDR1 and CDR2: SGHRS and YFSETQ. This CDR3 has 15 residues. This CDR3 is CASSLPIQSGNTIYF. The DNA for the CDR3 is TGCGCCAGCAGCTTACCGATCCAATCTGGAAACACCATATATTTT.

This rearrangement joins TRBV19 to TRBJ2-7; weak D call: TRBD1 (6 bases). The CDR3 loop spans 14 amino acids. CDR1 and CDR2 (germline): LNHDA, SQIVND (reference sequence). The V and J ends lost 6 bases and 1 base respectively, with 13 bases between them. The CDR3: CASRAQGGSYEQYF. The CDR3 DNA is TGTGCCAGTAGGGCGCAAGGGGGTTCCTACGAGCAGTACTTC.

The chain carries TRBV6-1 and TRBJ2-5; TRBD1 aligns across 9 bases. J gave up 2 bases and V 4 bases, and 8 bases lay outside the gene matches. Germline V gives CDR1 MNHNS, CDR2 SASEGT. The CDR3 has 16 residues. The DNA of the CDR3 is TGTGCCAGCAGTGCTGGGACAGGGTCCAGTCAAGAGACCCAGTACTTC. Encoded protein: CASSAGTGSSQETQYF.

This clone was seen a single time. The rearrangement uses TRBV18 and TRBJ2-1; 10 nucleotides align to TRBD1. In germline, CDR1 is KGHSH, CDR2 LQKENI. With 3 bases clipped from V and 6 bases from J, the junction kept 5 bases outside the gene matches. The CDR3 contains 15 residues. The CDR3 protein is CASSPQGTGANEQFF. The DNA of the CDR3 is TGTGCCAGCTCACCCCAAGGGACAGGGGCCAATGAGCAGTTCTTC.

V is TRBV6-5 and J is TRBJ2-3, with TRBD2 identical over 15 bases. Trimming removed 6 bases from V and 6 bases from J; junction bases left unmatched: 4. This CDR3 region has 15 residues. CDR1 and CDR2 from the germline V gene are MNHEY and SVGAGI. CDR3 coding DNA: TGTGCCAGCAGCCGGACTAGCGGGAGGGCGGATACGCAGTATTTT. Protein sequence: CASSRTSGRADTQYF.

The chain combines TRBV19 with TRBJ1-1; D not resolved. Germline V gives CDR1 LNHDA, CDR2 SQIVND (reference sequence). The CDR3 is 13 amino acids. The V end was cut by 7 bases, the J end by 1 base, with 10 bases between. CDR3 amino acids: CASNNRGNTEAFF. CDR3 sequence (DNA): TGTGCCAGTAATAACAGAGGGAACACTGAAGCTTTCTTT.

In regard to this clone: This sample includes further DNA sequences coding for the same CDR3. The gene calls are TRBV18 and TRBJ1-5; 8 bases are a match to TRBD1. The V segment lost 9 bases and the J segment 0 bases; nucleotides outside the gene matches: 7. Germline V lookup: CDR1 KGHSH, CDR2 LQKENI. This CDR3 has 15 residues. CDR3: CASSGQGASNQPQHF. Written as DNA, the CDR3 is TGTGCCAGTTCAGGTCAGGGGGCTAGCAATCAGCCCCAGCATTTT.

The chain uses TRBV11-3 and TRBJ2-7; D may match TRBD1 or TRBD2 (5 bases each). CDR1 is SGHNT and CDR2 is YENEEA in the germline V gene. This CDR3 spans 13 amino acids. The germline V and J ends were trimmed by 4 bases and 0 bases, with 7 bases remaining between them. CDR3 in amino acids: CASSYGASYEQYF. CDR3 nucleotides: TGTGCCAGCAGCTACGGGGCCTCCTACGAGCAGTACTTC.

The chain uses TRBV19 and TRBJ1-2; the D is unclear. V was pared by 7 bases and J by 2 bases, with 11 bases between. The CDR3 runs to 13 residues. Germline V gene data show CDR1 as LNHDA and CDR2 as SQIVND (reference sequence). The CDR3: CASMVTTNYGYTF. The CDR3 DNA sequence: TGTGCCAGTATGGTGACAACGAACTATGGCTACACCTTC. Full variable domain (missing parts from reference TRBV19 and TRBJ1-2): DGGITQSPKYLFRKEGQNVTLSCEQNLNHDAMYWYRQDPGQGLRLIYYSQIVNDFQKGDIAEGYSVSREKKESFPLTVTSAQKNPTAFYLCASMVTTNYGYTFGSGTRLTVV.

The DNA of the CDR3 is TGTGCCAGCTCACCATTTGACAGCGCGAACTCTGGGGCCAACGTCCTGACTTTC. Protein sequence: CASSPFDSANSGANVLTF. V and J are TRBV18 and TRBJ2-6, with a weak D call TRBD1 (5 bases). From germline, CDR1 is KGHSH and CDR2 LQKENI. The V and J ends lost 2 bases and 0 bases respectively, with 14 bases between them. The CDR3 runs to 18 residues.

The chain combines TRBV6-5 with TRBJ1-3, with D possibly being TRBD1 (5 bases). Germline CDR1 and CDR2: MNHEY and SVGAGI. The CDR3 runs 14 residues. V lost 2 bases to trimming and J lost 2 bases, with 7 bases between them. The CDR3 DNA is TGTGCCAGCAGTTACGAGGGGACTGGAAACACCATATATTTT. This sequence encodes CASSYEGTGNTIYF.

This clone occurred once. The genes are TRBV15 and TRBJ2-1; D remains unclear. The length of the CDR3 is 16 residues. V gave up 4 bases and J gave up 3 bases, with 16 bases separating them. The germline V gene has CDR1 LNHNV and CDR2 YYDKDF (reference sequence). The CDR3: CATSTGRTSYYNEQFF. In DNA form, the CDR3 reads TGTGCCACCAGCACAGGACGGACCTCTTACTACAATGAGCAGTTCTTC.

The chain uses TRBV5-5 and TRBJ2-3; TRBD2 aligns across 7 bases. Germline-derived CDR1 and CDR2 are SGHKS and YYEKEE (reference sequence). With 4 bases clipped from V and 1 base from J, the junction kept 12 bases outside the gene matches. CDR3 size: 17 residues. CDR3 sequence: CASSPPSGLAGTDTQYF. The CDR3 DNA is TGTGCCAGCAGCCCCCCTTCAGGCCTAGCGGGCACAGATACGCAGTATTTT.

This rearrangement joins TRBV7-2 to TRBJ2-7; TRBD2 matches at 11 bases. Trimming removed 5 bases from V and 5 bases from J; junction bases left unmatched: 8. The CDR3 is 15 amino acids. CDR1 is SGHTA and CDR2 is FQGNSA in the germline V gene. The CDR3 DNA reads TGTGCCAGCAGCCCCCCGGGACTAGCGGCACACGAGCAGTACTTC. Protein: CASSPPGLAAHEQYF.

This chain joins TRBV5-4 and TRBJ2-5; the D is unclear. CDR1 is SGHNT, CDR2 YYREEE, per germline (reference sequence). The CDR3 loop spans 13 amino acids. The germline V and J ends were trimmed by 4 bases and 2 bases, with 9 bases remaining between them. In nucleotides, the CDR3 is TGTGCCAGCAGCGCCGAAATGCAAGAGACCCAGTACTTC. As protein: CASSAEMQETQYF.